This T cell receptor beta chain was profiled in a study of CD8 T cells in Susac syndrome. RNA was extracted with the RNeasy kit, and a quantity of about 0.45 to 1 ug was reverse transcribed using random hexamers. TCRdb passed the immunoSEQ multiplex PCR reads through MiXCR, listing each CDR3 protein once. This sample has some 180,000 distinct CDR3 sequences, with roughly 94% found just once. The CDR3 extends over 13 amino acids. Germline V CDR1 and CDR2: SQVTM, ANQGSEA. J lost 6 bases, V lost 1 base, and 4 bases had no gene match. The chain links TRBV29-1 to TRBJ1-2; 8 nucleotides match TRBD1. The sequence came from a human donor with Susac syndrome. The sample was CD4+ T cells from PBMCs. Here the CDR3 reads CSVEGSGGHGYTF. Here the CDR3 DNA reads TGCAGCGTTGAAGGGTCAGGGGGCCATGGCTACACCTTC.